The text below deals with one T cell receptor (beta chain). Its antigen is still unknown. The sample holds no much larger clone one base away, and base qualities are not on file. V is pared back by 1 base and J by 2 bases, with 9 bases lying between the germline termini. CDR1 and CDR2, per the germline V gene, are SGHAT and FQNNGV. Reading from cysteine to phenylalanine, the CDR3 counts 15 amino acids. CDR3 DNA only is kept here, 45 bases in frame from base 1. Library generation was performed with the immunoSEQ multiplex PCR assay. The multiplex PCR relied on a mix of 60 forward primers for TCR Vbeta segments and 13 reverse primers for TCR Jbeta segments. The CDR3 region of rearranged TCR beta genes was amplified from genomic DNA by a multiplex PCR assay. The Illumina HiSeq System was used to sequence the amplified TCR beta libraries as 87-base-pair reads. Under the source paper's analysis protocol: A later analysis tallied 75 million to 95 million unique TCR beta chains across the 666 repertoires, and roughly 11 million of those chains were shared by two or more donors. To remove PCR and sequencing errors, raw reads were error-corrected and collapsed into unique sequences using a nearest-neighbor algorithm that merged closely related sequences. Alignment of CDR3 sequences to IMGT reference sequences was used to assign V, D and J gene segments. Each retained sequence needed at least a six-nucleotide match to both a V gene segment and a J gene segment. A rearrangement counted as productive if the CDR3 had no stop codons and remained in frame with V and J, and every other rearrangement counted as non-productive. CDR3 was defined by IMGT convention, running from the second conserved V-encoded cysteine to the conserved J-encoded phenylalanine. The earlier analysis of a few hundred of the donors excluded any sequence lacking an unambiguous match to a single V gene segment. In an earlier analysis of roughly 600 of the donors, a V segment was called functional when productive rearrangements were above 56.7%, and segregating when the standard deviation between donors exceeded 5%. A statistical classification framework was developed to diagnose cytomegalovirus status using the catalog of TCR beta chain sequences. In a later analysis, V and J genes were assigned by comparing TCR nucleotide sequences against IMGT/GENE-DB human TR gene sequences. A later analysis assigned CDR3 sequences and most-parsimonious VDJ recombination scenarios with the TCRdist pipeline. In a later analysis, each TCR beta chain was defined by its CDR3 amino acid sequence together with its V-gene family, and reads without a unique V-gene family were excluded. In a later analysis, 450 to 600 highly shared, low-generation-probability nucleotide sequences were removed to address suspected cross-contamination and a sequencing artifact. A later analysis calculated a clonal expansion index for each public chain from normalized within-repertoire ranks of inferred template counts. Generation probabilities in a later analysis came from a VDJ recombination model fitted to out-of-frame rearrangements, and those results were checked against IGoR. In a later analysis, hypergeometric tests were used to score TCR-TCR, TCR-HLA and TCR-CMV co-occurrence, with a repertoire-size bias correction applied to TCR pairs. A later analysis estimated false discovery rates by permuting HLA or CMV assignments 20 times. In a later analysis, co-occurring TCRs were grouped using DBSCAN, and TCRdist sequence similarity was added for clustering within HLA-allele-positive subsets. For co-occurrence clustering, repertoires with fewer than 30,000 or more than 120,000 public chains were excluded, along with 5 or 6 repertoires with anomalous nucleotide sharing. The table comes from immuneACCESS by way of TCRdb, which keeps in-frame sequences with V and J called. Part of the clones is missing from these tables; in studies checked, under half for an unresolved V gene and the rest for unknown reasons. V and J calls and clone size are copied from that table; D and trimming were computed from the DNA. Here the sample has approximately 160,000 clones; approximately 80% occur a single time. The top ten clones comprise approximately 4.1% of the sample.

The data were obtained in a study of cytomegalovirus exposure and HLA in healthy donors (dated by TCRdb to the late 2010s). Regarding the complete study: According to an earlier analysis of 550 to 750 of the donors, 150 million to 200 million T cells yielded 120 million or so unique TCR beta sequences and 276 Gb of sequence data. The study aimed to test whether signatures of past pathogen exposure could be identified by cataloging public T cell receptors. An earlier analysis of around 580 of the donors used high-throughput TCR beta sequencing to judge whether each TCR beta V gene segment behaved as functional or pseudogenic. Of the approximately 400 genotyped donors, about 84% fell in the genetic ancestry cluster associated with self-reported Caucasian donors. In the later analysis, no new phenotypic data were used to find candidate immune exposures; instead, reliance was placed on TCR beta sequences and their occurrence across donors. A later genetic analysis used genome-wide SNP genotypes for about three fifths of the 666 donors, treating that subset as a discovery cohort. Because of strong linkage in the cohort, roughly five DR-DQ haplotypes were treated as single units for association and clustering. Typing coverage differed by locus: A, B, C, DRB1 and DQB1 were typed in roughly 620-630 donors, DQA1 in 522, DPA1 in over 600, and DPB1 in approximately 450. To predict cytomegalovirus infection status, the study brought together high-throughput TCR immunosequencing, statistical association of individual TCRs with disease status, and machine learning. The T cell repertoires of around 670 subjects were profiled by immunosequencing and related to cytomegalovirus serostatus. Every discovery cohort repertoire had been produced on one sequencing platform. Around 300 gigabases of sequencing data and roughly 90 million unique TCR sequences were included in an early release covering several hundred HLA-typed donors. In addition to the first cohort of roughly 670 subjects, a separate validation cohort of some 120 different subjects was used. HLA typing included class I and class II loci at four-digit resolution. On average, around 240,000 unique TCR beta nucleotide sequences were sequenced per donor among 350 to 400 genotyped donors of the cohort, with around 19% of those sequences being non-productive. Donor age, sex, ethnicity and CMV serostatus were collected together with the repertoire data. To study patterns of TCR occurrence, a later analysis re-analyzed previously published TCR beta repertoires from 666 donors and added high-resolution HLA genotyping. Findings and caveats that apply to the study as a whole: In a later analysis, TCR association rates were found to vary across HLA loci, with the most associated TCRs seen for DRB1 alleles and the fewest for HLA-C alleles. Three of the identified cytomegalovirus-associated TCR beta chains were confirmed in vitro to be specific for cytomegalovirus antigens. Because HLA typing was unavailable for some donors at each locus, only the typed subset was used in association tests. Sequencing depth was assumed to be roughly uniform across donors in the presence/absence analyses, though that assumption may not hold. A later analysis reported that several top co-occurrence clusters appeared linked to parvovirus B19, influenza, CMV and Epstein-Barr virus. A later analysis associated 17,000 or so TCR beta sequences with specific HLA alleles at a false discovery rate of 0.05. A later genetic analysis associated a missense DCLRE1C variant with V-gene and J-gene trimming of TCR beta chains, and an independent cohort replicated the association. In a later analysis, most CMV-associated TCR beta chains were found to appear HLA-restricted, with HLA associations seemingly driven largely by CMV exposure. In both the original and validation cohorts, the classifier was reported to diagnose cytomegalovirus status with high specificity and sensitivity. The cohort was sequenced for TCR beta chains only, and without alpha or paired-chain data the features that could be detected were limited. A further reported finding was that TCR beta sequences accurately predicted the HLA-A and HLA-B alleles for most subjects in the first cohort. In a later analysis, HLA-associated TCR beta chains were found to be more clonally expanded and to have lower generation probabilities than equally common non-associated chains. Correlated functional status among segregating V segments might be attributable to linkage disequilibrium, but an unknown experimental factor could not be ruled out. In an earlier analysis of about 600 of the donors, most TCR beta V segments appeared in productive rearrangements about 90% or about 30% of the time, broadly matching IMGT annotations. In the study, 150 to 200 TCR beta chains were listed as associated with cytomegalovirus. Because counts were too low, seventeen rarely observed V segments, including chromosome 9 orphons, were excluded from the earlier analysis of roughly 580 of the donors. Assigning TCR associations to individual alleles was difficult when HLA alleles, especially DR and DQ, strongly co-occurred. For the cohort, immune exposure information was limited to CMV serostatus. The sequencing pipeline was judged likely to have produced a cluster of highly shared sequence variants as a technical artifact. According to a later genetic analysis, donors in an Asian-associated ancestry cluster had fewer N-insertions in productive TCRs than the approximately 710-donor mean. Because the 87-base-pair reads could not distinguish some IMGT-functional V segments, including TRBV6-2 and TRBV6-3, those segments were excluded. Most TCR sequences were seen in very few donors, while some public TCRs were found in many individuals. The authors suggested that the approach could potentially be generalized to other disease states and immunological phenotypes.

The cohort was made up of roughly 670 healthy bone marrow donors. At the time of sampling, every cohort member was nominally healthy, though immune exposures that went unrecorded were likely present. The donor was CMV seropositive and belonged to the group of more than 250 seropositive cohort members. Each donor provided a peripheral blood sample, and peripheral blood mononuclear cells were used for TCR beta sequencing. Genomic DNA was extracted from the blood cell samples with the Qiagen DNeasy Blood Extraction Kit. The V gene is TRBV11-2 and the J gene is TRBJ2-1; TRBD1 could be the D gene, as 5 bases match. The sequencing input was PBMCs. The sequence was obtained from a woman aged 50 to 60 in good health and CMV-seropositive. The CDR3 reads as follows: CASSLARATYNEQFF. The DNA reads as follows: TGTGCCAGCAGCTTAGCCAGGGCAACCTACAATGAGCAGTTCTTC.